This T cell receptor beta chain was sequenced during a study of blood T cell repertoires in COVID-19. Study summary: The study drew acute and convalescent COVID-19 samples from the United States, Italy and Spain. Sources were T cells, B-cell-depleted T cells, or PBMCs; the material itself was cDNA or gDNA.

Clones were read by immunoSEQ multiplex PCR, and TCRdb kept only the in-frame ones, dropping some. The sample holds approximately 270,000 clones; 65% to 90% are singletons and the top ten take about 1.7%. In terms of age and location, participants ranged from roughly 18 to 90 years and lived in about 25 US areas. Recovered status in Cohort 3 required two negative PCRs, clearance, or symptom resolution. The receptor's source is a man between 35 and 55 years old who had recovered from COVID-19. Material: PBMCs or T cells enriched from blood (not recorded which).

The CDR3, as DNA: TGTGCCAGTACCCCCGACAGGGGATACAATGAGCAGTTCTTC. Translating gives CASTPDRGYNEQFF. The chain employs TRBV19 and TRBJ2-1; 8 bases line up with TRBD1. Germline V gives CDR1 LNHDA, CDR2 SQIVND (reference sequence). The CDR3 runs to 14 residues. V was pared by 7 bases and J by 4 bases, with 6 bases of the junction left unmatched.